This T cell receptor (beta chain) was identified during a study of blood T cells in healthy people across ages. This CDR3 region has 14 residues. With 6 bases removed from V and 5 bases from J, the gap between germline ends came to 14 bases. The V gene's germline CDR1 is SEHNR and CDR2 FQNEAQ (reference sequence). Study-level points and caveats: Expanded clonotype changes were possibly confounded by unknown donor CMV status.

Points on this clonotype: Its target is not known.

Isolated PBMCs totaled at least 6 million in each sample. Alongside a J-beta primer mix, a sample-barcoded 5' primer served in a second PCR lasting roughly 7 to 11 cycles. One entry per CDR3 protein results from TCRdb running MiXCR on the 5' RACE reads. The repertoire consists of about 1.8 million distinct CDR3 sequences, with roughly 49% occurring once and the leading ten covering 2.1%. Input material: blood. This chain uses TRBV7-9 with TRBJ1-5, with D tentatively TRBD1 (5 bases). The sequence was collected from a woman in her thirties or forties in good health. The CDR3 nucleotides read TGTGCCAGCAGTTCCCCGGGGCTGGATCAGCCCCAGCATTTT. This translates into CASSSPGLDQPQHF.